The rows below give T cell receptor beta chains drawn from one sample of a study of shared T cell receptors in the human thymus. Some clones are missing from TCRdb's copy, which holds only in-frame ones; the method was immunoSEQ multiplex PCR. The data show hundreds of thousands of clones, 85% to 90% seen once. These data were also reused for a study on human thymus T cells.

The sample comprised thymocytes. These receptors were taken from a boy under two years old with a congenital heart defect. CDR3s include the opening cysteine and the closing phenylalanine or tryptophan. The D gene is left open where the match is weak. Rows give clone size only sometimes, using once, few, many, or a class for an expanded clone.

J gene	clone size	D gene	V gene	CDR3 protein	CDR3 DNA
TRBJ2-3	NA	TRBD1	TRBV5-4	CASSSVRQGLSTDTQYF	TGTGCCAGCAGCTCGGTAAGACAGGGCCTAAGCACAGATACGCAGTATTTT
TRBJ2-3	NA	TRBD2	TRBV7-2	CASSCRREALADTQYF	TGTGCCAGCAGCTGCCGGCGGGAGGCCCTCGCAGATACGCAGTATTTT
TRBJ2-7	NA	TRBD2	TRBV28	CASSTGTATDGLAGGSEQYF	TGTGCCAGCAGCACCGGGACGGCAACCGACGGGCTAGCGGGAGGGAGCGAGCAGTACTTC
TRBJ2-7	few	NA	TRBV28	CASSPPGNEQYF	TGTGCCAGCAGTCCCCCGGGAAACGAGCAGTACTTC
TRBJ2-7	NA	TRBD1	TRBV11-2	CASSLSPTGATYEQYF	TGTGCCAGCAGCTTATCGCCGACAGGGGCCACCTACGAGCAGTACTTC
TRBJ1-1	NA	NA	TRBV25-1	CASSQDKLAFF	TGTGCCAGCAGCCAGGACAAGTTGGCTTTCTTT
TRBJ1-2	once	TRBD1	TRBV25-1	CASSVAGTGLGYTF	TGTGCCAGCAGTGTCGCCGGGACAGGGCTTGGCTACACCTTC
TRBJ2-5	NA	NA	TRBV6-1	CATLTGGVGETQYF	TGTGCCACCTTAACCGGCGGGGTTGGGGAGACCCAGTACTTC
TRBJ2-5	once	NA	TRBV5-1	CASSSPQGNQETQYF	TGCGCCAGCAGCTCTCCACAGGGCAACCAAGAGACCCAGTACTTC
TRBJ2-5	NA	NA	TRBV29-1	CSVEVQQETQYF	TGCAGCGTTGAAGTACAGCAAGAGACCCAGTACTTC
TRBJ2-1	NA	NA	TRBV7-2	CASSLQGTQSEQFF	TGTGCCAGCAGCTTGCAGGGAACGCAGAGTGAGCAGTTCTTC
TRBJ1-6	NA	TRBD1	TRBV6-5	CASSSKPGQVNSPLHF	TGTGCCAGCAGTTCGAAGCCGGGACAGGTTAATTCACCCCTCCACTTT
TRBJ2-1	NA	TRBD2	TRBV7-2	CASSVAGVYNEQFF	TGTGCCAGCAGCGTAGCGGGAGTATACAATGAGCAGTTCTTC
TRBJ2-3	NA	TRBD2	TRBV4-3	CASSRSGREGPDTQYF	TGCGCCAGCAGCCGATCGGGGCGGGAGGGCCCAGATACGCAGTATTTT
TRBJ2-1	NA	TRBD2	TRBV5-1	CASSFYKDRLGLAEVNEQFF	TGCGCCAGCAGCTTTTACAAGGACAGGCTAGGACTAGCGGAGGTCAATGAGCAGTTCTTC
TRBJ2-7	NA	TRBD1	TRBV2	CASSGQGLSYEQYF	TGTGCCAGCAGTGGACAGGGTCTCTCCTACGAGCAGTACTTC
TRBJ2-7	NA	NA	TRBV7-8	CASSLAREQYF	TGTGCCAGCAGCTTAGCGCGGGAGCAGTACTTC
TRBJ2-7	NA	NA	TRBV25-1	CARPRISYEQYF	TGTGCCCGCCCGCGGATCTCCTACGAGCAGTACTTC
TRBJ2-4	NA	NA	TRBV7-2	CASSPTRQGFVKNIQYF	TGTGCCAGCAGCCCGACGCGCCAGGGCTTCGTCAAAAACATTCAGTACTTC
TRBJ2-7	NA	NA	TRBV19	CASSPGDYEQYF	TGTGCCAGTAGTCCGGGGGACTACGAGCAGTACTTC
TRBJ1-2	NA	NA	TRBV7-9	CASSHSGGAGQGGYTF	TGTGCCAGCAGCCATTCCGGGGGGGCAGGTCAAGGTGGCTACACCTTC
TRBJ2-2	NA	NA	TRBV29-1	CSVPTGNTGELFF	TGCAGCGTTCCAACAGGGAACACCGGGGAGCTGTTTTTT
TRBJ2-1	NA	NA	TRBV21-1	CASSKAVAWWRQSAYNEQFF	TGTGCCAGCAGCAAAGCGGTAGCCTGGTGGCGGCAGAGCGCCTACAATGAGCAGTTCTTC
TRBJ2-3	NA	TRBD1	TRBV28	CASSPWDRGTDTQYF	TGTGCCAGCAGTCCATGGGACAGGGGCACAGATACGCAGTATTTT
TRBJ1-4	few	TRBD1	TRBV5-4	CASSPDRGDEKLFF	TGTGCCAGCAGCCCGGACAGGGGTGATGAAAAACTGTTTTTT
TRBJ2-1	NA	TRBD2	TRBV6-4	CASSASSGSGNEQFF	TGTGCCAGCAGTGCCTCTAGCGGGAGTGGGAATGAGCAGTTCTTC
TRBJ2-7	NA	TRBD1	TRBV7-2	CASSLAGQGVEQYF	TGTGCCAGCAGCTTAGCAGGACAGGGGGTCGAGCAGTACTTC
TRBJ2-3	NA	NA	TRBV6-1	CASSEEDGISPDTQYF	TGTGCCAGCAGTGAAGAGGACGGGATTAGCCCAGATACGCAGTATTTT
TRBJ2-3	NA	TRBD2	TRBV11-2	CASSFPSGTSTDTQYF	TGTGCCAGCAGCTTCCCGAGCGGGACTAGCACAGATACGCAGTATTTT
TRBJ2-6	NA	NA	TRBV7-9	CASRQGGANVLTF	TGTGCCAGCAGACAGGGTGGGGCCAACGTCCTGACTTTC
TRBJ2-1	NA	TRBD1	TRBV5-4	CASSLQQGTYNEQFF	TGTGCCAGCAGCTTGCAACAGGGGACCTACAATGAGCAGTTCTTC
TRBJ2-7	NA	TRBD1	TRBV27	CASSLWGQGHSYEQYF	TGTGCCAGCAGTTTATGGGGACAGGGACACTCCTACGAGCAGTACTTC
TRBJ1-4	NA	NA	TRBV7-2	CASSLRDEKLFF	TGTGCCAGCAGCCTCCGGGATGAAAAACTGTTTTTT
TRBJ1-2	NA	TRBD1	TRBV28	CASAPGGQDGYTF	TGTGCCAGCGCCCCAGGGGGGCAGGATGGCTACACCTTC
TRBJ2-1	NA	TRBD2	TRBV23-1	CASSQALAGQRGNNEQFF	TGCGCCAGCAGTCAGGCCCTAGCGGGACAGCGGGGTAATAATGAGCAGTTCTTC
TRBJ2-7	NA	TRBD2	TRBV4-1	CASSQTGLAGVEQYF	TGCGCCAGCAGCCAAACGGGACTAGCGGGAGTCGAGCAGTACTTC
TRBJ2-7	few	NA	TRBV27	CASSPYRSVHYEQYF	TGTGCCAGCAGTCCATACCGGTCCGTCCACTACGAGCAGTACTTC
TRBJ2-7	NA	TRBD2	TRBV10-2	CASSDEGRTSGRRYEQYF	TGCGCCAGCAGTGACGAGGGGCGGACTAGCGGGAGGCGGTACGAGCAGTACTTC
TRBJ2-7	NA	TRBD2	TRBV4-3	CASSRREESSYEQYF	TGCGCCAGCAGCCGGCGGGAGGAGTCCTCCTACGAGCAGTACTTC
TRBJ2-3	NA	NA	TRBV4-2	CASSQQASTDTQYF	TGTGCCAGCAGCCAACAGGCCTCGACAGATACGCAGTATTTT
TRBJ2-2	once	TRBD1	TRBV9	CASSVGGQGFTGELFF	TGTGCCAGCAGCGTAGGTGGACAGGGGTTCACCGGGGAGCTGTTTTTT
TRBJ1-5	NA	TRBD1	TRBV19	CASSPRDRGQPQHF	TGTGCCAGTAGTCCCAGGGACAGGGGCCAGCCCCAGCATTTT
TRBJ2-7	NA	TRBD1	TRBV10-3	CAISESTGGEYF	TGTGCCATCAGTGAGTCGACAGGGGGCGAGTACTTC
TRBJ2-7	NA	TRBD2	TRBV19	CASSNIPSGLAASGREQYF	TGTGCCAGTAGCAATATCCCGTCGGGACTAGCGGCTTCAGGTCGGGAGCAGTACTTC
TRBJ1-3	NA	NA	TRBV11-1	CASSPTGVAGNTIYF	TGTGCCAGCAGCCCAACGGGGGTTGCGGGAAACACCATATATTTT
TRBJ1-5	few	NA	TRBV19	CASSTPGPQPQHF	TGTGCCAGTAGTACCCCTGGGCCCCAGCCCCAGCATTTT
TRBJ1-1	NA	NA	TRBV10-3	CAISGLENTEAFF	TGTGCCATCAGTGGACTGGAGAACACTGAAGCTTTCTTT
TRBJ2-7	NA	TRBD2	TRBV11-3	CASSLVSLAGGAYEQYF	TGTGCCAGCAGCTTAGTATCCCTAGCGGGAGGCGCCTACGAGCAGTACTTC
TRBJ2-7	once	TRBD1	TRBV14	CASSHPSTGTGNEQYF	TGTGCCAGCAGCCACCCTTCTACCGGGACAGGGAACGAGCAGTACTTC
TRBJ2-3	NA	NA	TRBV13	CASSLRGVSVDTQYF	TGTGCCAGCAGCTTGCGGGGTGTGAGTGTAGATACGCAGTATTTT
TRBJ2-3	once	TRBD2	TRBV25-1	CASSPVGLAGGPATQYF	TGTGCCAGCAGTCCCGTAGGGCTAGCGGGAGGGCCCGCTACGCAGTATTTT
TRBJ2-5	once	TRBD1	TRBV27	CASSLGTVQETQYF	TGTGCCAGCAGTTTAGGGACAGTCCAAGAGACCCAGTACTTC
TRBJ2-2	few	TRBD1	TRBV19	CASSIVTGTGPTGELFF	TGTGCCAGTAGTATTGTAACCGGGACAGGGCCCACCGGGGAGCTGTTTTTT
TRBJ2-3	NA	NA	TRBV6-1	CASSRGGDTQYF	TGTGCCAGCAGCAGGGGTGGAGATACGCAGTATTTT
TRBJ2-7	once	NA	TRBV27	CASSLLIGGVSYEQYF	TGTGCCAGCAGTTTATTGATAGGGGGGGTCTCCTACGAGCAGTACTTC
TRBJ2-7	NA	TRBD1	TRBV30	CAWDDRGSGEQYF	TGTGCCTGGGACGACAGGGGGTCGGGTGAGCAGTACTTC
TRBJ2-3	NA	NA	TRBV7-8	CASSLVGLPLEQNTQYF	TGTGCCAGCAGCTTAGTTGGACTTCCCCTGGAGCAAAATACGCAGTATTTT